Listed below are T cell receptor beta chains from one sample, sequenced in a study of blood T cell repertoires in COVID-19. The assay was immunoSEQ multiplex PCR, and TCRdb's table has in-frame clones only and misses some. Here the sample spans hundreds of thousands of clones, approximately 80% being singletons. Sequences were obtained from PBMCs or T cells enriched from blood (not recorded which). These receptors all come from a man aged 25 to 40 with acute COVID-19. Both conserved end residues are part of each CDR3. A D gene is named only where the DNA matches it firmly. Rows may omit the clone size; those that give it use once, few, many or a size class.

clone size: -; D gene: -; J gene: TRBJ1-6; V gene: TRBV21-1; CDR3 DNA: TGTGCCAGCAGCAATCGGACGGGCGGGAATGGATCACCCCTCCACTTT; CDR3 protein: CASSNRTGGNGSPLHF
clone size: -; D gene: -; J gene: TRBJ2-1; V gene: TRBV3-1/TRBV3-2; CDR3 DNA: TGTGCCAGCAGCCAAGGGGTTGGCGGCTCCTACAATGAGCAGTTCTTC; CDR3 protein: CASSQGVGGSYNEQFF
clone size: few; D gene: TRBD2; J gene: TRBJ2-7; V gene: TRBV27; CDR3 DNA: TGTGCCAGCAGCCGCGGGGGGGCTACCTACGAGCAGTACTTC; CDR3 protein: CASSRGGATYEQYF
clone size: -; D gene: -; J gene: TRBJ2-1; V gene: TRBV3-1/TRBV3-2; CDR3 DNA: TGTGCCAGCAGCCCGGTTAGCTCCTACAATGAGCAGTTCTTC; CDR3 protein: CASSPVSSYNEQFF
clone size: -; D gene: -; J gene: TRBJ1-3; V gene: TRBV19; CDR3 DNA: TGTGCCAGTACCCAACCTATTCTCTCTGGAAACACCATATATTTT; CDR3 protein: CASTQPILSGNTIYF
clone size: -; D gene: TRBD1; J gene: TRBJ2-1; V gene: TRBV11-3; CDR3 DNA: TGTGCCAGCAGCTTAGGGAACAGGGGATCCTACAATGAGCAGTTCTTC; CDR3 protein: CASSLGNRGSYNEQFF
clone size: -; D gene: -; J gene: TRBJ1-6; V gene: TRBV7-3; CDR3 DNA: TGTGCCAGCAGCCAAAACGGGAATTCCTATAATTCACCCCTCCACTTT; CDR3 protein: CASSQNGNSYNSPLHF
clone size: few; D gene: TRBD1; J gene: TRBJ1-6; V gene: TRBV19; CDR3 DNA: TGTGCCAGTAGTGTGGGACAGGGGAAGGCACCCCTCCACTTT; CDR3 protein: CASSVGQGKAPLHF
clone size: few; D gene: TRBD2; J gene: TRBJ2-7; V gene: TRBV28; CDR3 DNA: TGTGCCAGCACTATCGGGCTAGCGGGCCCCTACGAGCAGTACTTC; CDR3 protein: CASTIGLAGPYEQYF
clone size: -; D gene: -; J gene: TRBJ2-5; V gene: TRBV9; CDR3 DNA: TGTGCCAGCAGCGCCACGGGGGGCTGGGGGGGAGAGACCCAGTACTTC; CDR3 protein: CASSATGGWGGETQYF
clone size: once; D gene: -; J gene: TRBJ1-1; V gene: TRBV6-5; CDR3 DNA: TGTGCCAGCAGTTCCTTACAGGCGAACACTGAAGCTTTCTTT; CDR3 protein: CASSSLQANTEAFF
clone size: few; D gene: TRBD2; J gene: TRBJ2-1; V gene: TRBV9; CDR3 DNA: TGTGCCAGCAGCGTGGGCCCTAGCGGGGCTTACAATGAGCAGTTCTTC; CDR3 protein: CASSVGPSGAYNEQFF
clone size: -; D gene: -; J gene: TRBJ1-1; V gene: TRBV10-3; CDR3 DNA: TGTGCCATCAGTGAGTGGGCAGGCTCTATGAACACTGAAGCTTTCTTT; CDR3 protein: CAISEWAGSMNTEAFF
clone size: -; D gene: -; J gene: TRBJ1-2; V gene: TRBV30; CDR3 DNA: TGTGCCTGGAGTGGAGGGAACTATGGCTACACCTTC; CDR3 protein: CAWSGGNYGYTF
clone size: -; D gene: TRBD1; J gene: TRBJ2-7; V gene: TRBV2; CDR3 DNA: TGTGCCAGCAGTGAAGGGACAGGGGCGGACGAGCAGTACTTC; CDR3 protein: CASSEGTGADEQYF
clone size: -; D gene: -; J gene: TRBJ1-2; V gene: TRBV6-6; CDR3 DNA: TGTGCCAGCAGTTACTTGGAGGGTGGCTACACCTTC; CDR3 protein: CASSYLEGGYTF
clone size: -; D gene: -; J gene: TRBJ1-5; V gene: TRBV12-3/TRBV12-4; CDR3 DNA: TGTGCCAGCAGCTCTTATAGCAATCAGCCCCAGCATTTT; CDR3 protein: CASSSYSNQPQHF
clone size: few; D gene: TRBD1; J gene: TRBJ1-4; V gene: TRBV28; CDR3 DNA: TGTGCCAGCAGTTCAGGGGGCTTCTGGCCTAATGAAAAACTGTTTTTT; CDR3 protein: CASSSGGFWPNEKLFF
clone size: -; D gene: -; J gene: TRBJ2-1; V gene: TRBV2; CDR3 DNA: TGTGCCAGCAGTACGGGGTTTTACAATGAGCAGTTCTTC; CDR3 protein: CASSTGFYNEQFF
clone size: -; D gene: -; J gene: TRBJ1-4; V gene: TRBV7-9; CDR3 DNA: TGTGCCAGCAGCTTAGGGGCAGGGACAACTAATGAAAAACTGTTTTTT; CDR3 protein: CASSLGAGTTNEKLFF
clone size: -; D gene: TRBD1; J gene: TRBJ1-6; V gene: TRBV18; CDR3 DNA: TGTGCCAGCTCACCACCCACAGGGGGCTTTAATTCACCCCTCCACTTT; CDR3 protein: CASSPPTGGFNSPLHF
clone size: -; D gene: TRBD1; J gene: TRBJ2-6; V gene: TRBV28; CDR3 DNA: TGTGCCAGCAGTTCGGGACAGGGGGCGCTTGGGGCCAACGTCCTGACTTTC; CDR3 protein: CASSSGQGALGANVLTF
clone size: -; D gene: -; J gene: TRBJ1-5; V gene: TRBV7-2; CDR3 DNA: TGTGCCAGCAGCTTACTCCACCTACAGGGACAGCCCCAGCATTTT; CDR3 protein: CASSLLHLQGQPQHF
clone size: -; D gene: TRBD1; J gene: TRBJ2-7; V gene: TRBV6-6; CDR3 DNA: TGTGCCAGCAGTCCTAGGGTCCAGGGGGTGTCCTACGAGCAGTACTTC; CDR3 protein: CASSPRVQGVSYEQYF
clone size: -; D gene: -; J gene: TRBJ1-5; V gene: TRBV6-5; CDR3 DNA: TGTGCCAGCGGAGGGAATCAGCCCCAGCATTTT; CDR3 protein: CASGGNQPQHF
clone size: -; D gene: TRBD2; J gene: TRBJ2-3; V gene: TRBV11-2; CDR3 DNA: TGTGCCAGCAGCAGAGGGACTAGCGGGGGCCTCACAGATACGCAGTATTTT; CDR3 protein: CASSRGTSGGLTDTQYF
clone size: -; D gene: TRBD1; J gene: TRBJ1-2; V gene: TRBV3-1/TRBV3-2; CDR3 DNA: TGTGCCAGCAGCTTTGGGACAGGCAACTATGGCTACACCTTC; CDR3 protein: CASSFGTGNYGYTF
clone size: -; D gene: TRBD1; J gene: TRBJ2-1; V gene: TRBV12-3/TRBV12-4; CDR3 DNA: TGTGCCACCCGACAGGGGTTATACAATGAGCAGTTCTTC; CDR3 protein: CATRQGLYNEQFF
clone size: -; D gene: -; J gene: TRBJ2-7; V gene: TRBV7-9; CDR3 DNA: TGTGCCAGCAGTTCCCTAGGGGACGAGCAGTACTTC; CDR3 protein: CASSSLGDEQYF
clone size: -; D gene: TRBD2; J gene: TRBJ2-3; V gene: TRBV6-1; CDR3 DNA: TGTGCCAGCAGCATACCCTCGGGAGGTGGGGATACGCAGTATTTT; CDR3 protein: CASSIPSGGGDTQYF
clone size: once; D gene: -; J gene: TRBJ1-3; V gene: TRBV28; CDR3 DNA: TGTGCCAGCAGTCCACAGACAGCTGGAAACACCATATATTTT; CDR3 protein: CASSPQTAGNTIYF
clone size: few; D gene: -; J gene: TRBJ1-2; V gene: TRBV19; CDR3 DNA: TGTGCCAGTAGAGAGACAGGCTACACGACCTATGGCTACACCTTC; CDR3 protein: CASRETGYTTYGYTF
clone size: -; D gene: TRBD1; J gene: TRBJ1-6; V gene: TRBV7-9; CDR3 DNA: TGTGCCAGCAGCCGCACCGGGACAGGAAAAAATTCACCCCTCCACTTT; CDR3 protein: CASSRTGTGKNSPLHF
clone size: -; D gene: TRBD1; J gene: TRBJ2-1; V gene: TRBV5-6; CDR3 DNA: TGTGCCAGCAGCTTGATTTTAGCCCTAGGGGGCGGCAATGAGCAGTTCTTC; CDR3 protein: CASSLILALGGGNEQFF
clone size: -; D gene: -; J gene: TRBJ1-4; V gene: TRBV10-3; CDR3 DNA: TGTGCCATCAGTGAGAGGGGTGGGAATGAAAAACTGTTTTTT; CDR3 protein: CAISERGGNEKLFF
clone size: -; D gene: -; J gene: TRBJ2-7; V gene: TRBV7-2; CDR3 DNA: TGTGCCAGCAGCCCCTCGGCGGGGTTCGACGAGCAGTACTTC; CDR3 protein: CASSPSAGFDEQYF
clone size: -; D gene: -; J gene: TRBJ2-7; V gene: TRBV6-2/TRBV6-3; CDR3 DNA: TGTGCCAGCAGTTACGGGGGGGGGCGAAACTCCTACGAGCAGTACTTC; CDR3 protein: CASSYGGGRNSYEQYF
clone size: -; D gene: -; J gene: TRBJ1-1; V gene: TRBV24-1; CDR3 DNA: TGTGCCACCAGTGATTTCCGGAACACTGAAGCTTTCTTT; CDR3 protein: CATSDFRNTEAFF
clone size: -; D gene: -; J gene: TRBJ1-2; V gene: TRBV5-1; CDR3 DNA: TGCGCCAGCGGCGCCGCAGGGTTCTATGGCTACACCTTC; CDR3 protein: CASGAAGFYGYTF
clone size: -; D gene: TRBD1; J gene: TRBJ2-7; V gene: TRBV5-6; CDR3 DNA: TGTGCCAGCAGCTTGTATGGACAGGGGGCCTACGAGCAGTACTTC; CDR3 protein: CASSLYGQGAYEQYF